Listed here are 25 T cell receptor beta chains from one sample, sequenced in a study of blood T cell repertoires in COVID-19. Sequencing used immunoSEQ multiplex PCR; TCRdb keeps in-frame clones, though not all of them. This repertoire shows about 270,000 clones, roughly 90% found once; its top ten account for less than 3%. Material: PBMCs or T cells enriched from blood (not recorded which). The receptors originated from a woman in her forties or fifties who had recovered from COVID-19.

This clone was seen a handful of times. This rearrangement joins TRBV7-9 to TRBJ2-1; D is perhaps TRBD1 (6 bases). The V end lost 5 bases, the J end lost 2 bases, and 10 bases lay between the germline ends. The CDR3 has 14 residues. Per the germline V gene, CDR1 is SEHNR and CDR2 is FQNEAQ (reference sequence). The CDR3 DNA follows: TGTGCCAGCAGCCACAGGGCCACCTACAATGAGCAGTTCTTC. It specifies CASSHRATYNEQFF.

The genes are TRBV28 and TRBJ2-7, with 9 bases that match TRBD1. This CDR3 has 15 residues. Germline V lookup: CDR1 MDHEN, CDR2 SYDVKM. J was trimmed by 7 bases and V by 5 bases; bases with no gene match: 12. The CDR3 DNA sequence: TGTGCCAGCAGTACCCCGGGACAGGGATCCGGAGAGCAGTACTTC. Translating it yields CASSTPGQGSGEQYF.

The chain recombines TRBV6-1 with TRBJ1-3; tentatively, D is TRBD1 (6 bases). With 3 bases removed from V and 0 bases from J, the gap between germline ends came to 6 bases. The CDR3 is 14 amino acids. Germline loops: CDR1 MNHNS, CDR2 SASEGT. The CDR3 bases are TGTGCCAGCAGTGAGGACAGCTCTGGAAACACCATATATTTT. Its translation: CASSEDSSGNTIYF.

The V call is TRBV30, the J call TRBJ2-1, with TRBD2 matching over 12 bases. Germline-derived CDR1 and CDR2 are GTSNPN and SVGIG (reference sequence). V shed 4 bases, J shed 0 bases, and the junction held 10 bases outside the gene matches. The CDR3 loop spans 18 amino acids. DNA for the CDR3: TGTGCCTGGAACCCCGGGACTAGCGGGTTGGTCTCCTACAATGAGCAGTTCTTC. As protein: CAWNPGTSGLVSYNEQFF.

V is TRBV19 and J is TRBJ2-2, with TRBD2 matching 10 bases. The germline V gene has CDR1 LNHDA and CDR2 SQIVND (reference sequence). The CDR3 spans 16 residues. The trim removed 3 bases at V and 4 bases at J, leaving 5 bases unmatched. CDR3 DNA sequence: TGTGCCAGTAGTATGTGGCTAGCGGGAGCCACCGGGGAGCTGTTTTTT. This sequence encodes CASSMWLAGATGELFF.

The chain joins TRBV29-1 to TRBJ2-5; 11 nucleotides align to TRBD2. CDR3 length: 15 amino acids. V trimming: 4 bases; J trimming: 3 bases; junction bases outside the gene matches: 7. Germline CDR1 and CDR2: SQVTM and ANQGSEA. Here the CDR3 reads CSVGQLAGEKETQYF. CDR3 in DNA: TGCAGCGTTGGTCAACTAGCGGGAGAAAAAGAGACCCAGTACTTC.

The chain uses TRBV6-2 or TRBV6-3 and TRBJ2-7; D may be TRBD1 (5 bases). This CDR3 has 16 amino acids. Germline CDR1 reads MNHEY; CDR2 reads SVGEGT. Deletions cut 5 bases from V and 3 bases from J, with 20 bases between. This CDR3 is CASSNHGADGLYEQYF. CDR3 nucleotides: TGTGCCAGCAGTAACCATGGGGCAGACGGGCTCTACGAGCAGTACTTC.

This CDR3 is CASVGHPYTDTQYF. CDR3 in DNA: TGCGCCAGCGTCGGACACCCTTACACAGATACGCAGTATTTT. The J gene is TRBJ2-3, the V gene TRBV10-2, with a weak D call TRBD1 (5 bases). V was pared by 8 bases and J by 2 bases, with 14 bases between. CDR1 and CDR2 (germline): WSHSY, SAAADI. The CDR3 loop spans 14 amino acids.

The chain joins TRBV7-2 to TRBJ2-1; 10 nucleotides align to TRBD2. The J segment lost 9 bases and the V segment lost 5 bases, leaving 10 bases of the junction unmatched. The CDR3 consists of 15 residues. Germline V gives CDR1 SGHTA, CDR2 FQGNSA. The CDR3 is CASSPVVAGGGEQFF. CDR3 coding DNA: TGTGCCAGCAGCCCAGTGGTAGCGGGAGGAGGTGAGCAGTTCTTC.

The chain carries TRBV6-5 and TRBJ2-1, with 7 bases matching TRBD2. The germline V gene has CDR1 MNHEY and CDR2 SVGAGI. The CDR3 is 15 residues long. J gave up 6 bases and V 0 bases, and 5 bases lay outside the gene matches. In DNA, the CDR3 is TGTGCCAGCAGTTACTCTGGCGGGAGTATCAATGAGCAGTTCTTC. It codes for CASSYSGGSINEQFF.

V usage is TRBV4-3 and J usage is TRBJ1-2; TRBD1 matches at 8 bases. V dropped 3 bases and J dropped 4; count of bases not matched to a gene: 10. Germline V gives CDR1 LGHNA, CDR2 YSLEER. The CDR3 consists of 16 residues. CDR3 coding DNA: TGCGCCAGCAGCCAGGGCCGGACAGGGTCGAGCTATGGCTACACCTTC. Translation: CASSQGRTGSSYGYTF.

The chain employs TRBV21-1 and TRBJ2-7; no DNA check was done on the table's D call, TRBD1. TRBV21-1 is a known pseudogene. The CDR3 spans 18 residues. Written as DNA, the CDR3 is TGTGCCAGCAGCAAAGCGCTCTCGGGACAGGGGATGAATTACGAGCAGTACTTC. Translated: CASSKALSGQGMNYEQYF.

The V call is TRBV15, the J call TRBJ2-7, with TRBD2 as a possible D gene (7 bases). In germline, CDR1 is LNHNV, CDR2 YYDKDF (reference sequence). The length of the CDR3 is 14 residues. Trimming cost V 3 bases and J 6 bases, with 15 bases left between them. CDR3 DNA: TGTGCCACCAGCAGCCACAGGGAGGGGGTCGAGCAGTACTTC. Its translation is CATSSHREGVEQYF.

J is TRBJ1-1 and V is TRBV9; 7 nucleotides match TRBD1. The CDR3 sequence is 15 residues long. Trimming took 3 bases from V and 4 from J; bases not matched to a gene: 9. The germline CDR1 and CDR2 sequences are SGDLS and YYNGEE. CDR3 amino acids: CASSARQGGGTEAFF. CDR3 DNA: TGTGCCAGCAGCGCCCGACAGGGAGGTGGCACTGAAGCTTTCTTT.

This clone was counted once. CDR3 sequence (DNA): TGTGCCAGCAGCTTGGGCCTGACTAGCGGAGGAGGGGAGCTGTTTTTT. Protein sequence: CASSLGLTSGGGELFF. The rearrangement joins TRBV11-3 to TRBJ2-2, with 9 bases lining up with TRBD2. Trimming removed 3 bases from V and 8 bases from J; junction bases left unmatched: 10. The germline gives CDR1 SGHNT, CDR2 YENEEA. The CDR3 length is 16 residues.

CDR3 nucleotide sequence: TGTGCCAGCAGTGAAGGTTACCGCCAGAATAATTCACCCCTCCACTTT. Its translation is CASSEGYRQNNSPLHF. This chain links TRBV6-1 with TRBJ1-6; D uncertain. Germline CDR1 reads MNHNS; CDR2 reads SASEGT. The V end lost 1 base, the J end lost 5 bases, and 12 bases lay between the germline ends. The CDR3 has 16 residues.

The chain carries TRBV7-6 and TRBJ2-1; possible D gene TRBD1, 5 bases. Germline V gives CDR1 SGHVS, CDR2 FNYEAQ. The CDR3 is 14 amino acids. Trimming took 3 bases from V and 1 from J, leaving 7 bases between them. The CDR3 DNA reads TGTGCCAGCAGCTTTTCAGGGTCCTACAATGAGCAGTTCTTC. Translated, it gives CASSFSGSYNEQFF.

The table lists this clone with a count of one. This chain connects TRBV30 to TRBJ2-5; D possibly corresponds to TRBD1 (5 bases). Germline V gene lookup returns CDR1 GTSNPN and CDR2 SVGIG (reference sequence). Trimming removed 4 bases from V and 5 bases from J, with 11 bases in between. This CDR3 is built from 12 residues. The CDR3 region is CAWTQGKETQYF. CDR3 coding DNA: TGTGCCTGGACCCAGGGAAAGGAGACCCAGTACTTC.

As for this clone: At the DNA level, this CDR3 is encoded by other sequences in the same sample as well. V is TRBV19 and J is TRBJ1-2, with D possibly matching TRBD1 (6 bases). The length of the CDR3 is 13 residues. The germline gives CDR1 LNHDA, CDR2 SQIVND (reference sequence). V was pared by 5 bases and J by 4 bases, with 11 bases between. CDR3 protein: CASSPQGTYGYTF. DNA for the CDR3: TGTGCCAGTAGTCCCCAGGGGACCTATGGCTACACCTTC.

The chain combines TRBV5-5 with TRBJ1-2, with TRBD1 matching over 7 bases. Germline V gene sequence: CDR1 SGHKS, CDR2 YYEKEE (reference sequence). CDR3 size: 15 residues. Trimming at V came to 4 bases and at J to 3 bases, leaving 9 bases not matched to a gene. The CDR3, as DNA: TGTGCCAGCAGCACCGGACAGGCCGCTTACTATGGCTACACCTTC. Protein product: CASSTGQAAYYGYTF.

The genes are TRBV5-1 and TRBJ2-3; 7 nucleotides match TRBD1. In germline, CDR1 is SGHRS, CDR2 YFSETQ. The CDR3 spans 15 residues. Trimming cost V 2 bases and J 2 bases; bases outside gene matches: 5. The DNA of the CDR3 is TGCGCCAGCAGCTTTGGGACAGTTATCACAGATACGCAGTATTTT. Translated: CASSFGTVITDTQYF.

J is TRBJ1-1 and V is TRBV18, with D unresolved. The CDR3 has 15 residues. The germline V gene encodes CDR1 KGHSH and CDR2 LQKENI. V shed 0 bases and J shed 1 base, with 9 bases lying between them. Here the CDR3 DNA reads TGTGCCAGCTCACCACCGAACACCGAGAACACTGAAGCTTTCTTT. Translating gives CASSPPNTENTEAFF.

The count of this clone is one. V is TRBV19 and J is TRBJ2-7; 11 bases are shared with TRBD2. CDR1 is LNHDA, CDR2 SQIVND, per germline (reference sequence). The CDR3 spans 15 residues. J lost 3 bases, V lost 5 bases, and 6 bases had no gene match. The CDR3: CASSSLAGGNYEQYF. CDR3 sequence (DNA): TGTGCCAGTAGTTCTCTAGCGGGAGGAAACTACGAGCAGTACTTC. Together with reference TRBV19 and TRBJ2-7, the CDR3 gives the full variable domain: DGGITQSPKYLFRKEGQNVTLSCEQNLNHDAMYWYRQDPGQGLRLIYYSQIVNDFQKGDIAEGYSVSREKKESFPLTVTSAQKNPTAFYLCASSSLAGGNYEQYFGPGTRLTVT.

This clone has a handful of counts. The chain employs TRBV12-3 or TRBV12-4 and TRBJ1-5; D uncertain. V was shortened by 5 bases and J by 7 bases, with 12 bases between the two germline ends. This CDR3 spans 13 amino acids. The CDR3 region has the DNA TGTGCCAGCAGTCTATACCGGAGACAGCCCCAGCATTTT. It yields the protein CASSLYRRQPQHF.

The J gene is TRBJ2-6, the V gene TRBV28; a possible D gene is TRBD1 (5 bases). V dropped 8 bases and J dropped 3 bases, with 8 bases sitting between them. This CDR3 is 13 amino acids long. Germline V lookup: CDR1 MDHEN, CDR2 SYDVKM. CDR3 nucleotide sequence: TGTGCCAGCGCCAGGGTTGGGGCCAACGTCCTGACTTTC. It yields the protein CASARVGANVLTF.